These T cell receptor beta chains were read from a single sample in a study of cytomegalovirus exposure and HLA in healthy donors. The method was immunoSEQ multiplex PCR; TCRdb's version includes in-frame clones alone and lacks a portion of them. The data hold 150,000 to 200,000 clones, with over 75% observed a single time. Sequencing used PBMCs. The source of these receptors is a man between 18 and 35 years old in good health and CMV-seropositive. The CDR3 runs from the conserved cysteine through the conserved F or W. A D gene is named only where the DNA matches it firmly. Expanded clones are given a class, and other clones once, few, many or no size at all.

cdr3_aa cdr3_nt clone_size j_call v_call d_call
CASSEARAAVGNQPQHF TGTGCCAGCAGTGAAGCGCGGGCGGCTGTGGGCAATCAGCCCCAGCATTTT NA TRBJ1-5 TRBV6-1 NA
CASRRAGTRNNEQFF TGTGCCAGCAGAAGGGCCGGGACTAGAAATAATGAGCAGTTCTTC NA TRBJ2-1 TRBV6-1 TRBD2
CASSSTGTPNTGELFF TGTGCCAGCAGCTCAACCGGGACACCGAACACCGGGGAGCTGTTTTTT NA TRBJ2-2 TRBV7-2 NA
CASSLAGPPGGAFF TGTGCCAGCAGTTTAGCGGGCCCGCCAGGGGGAGCTTTCTTT NA TRBJ1-1 TRBV27 TRBD1
CASSVDPGRTEAFF TGTGCCAGCAGCGTAGACCCAGGGAGGACTGAAGCTTTCTTT NA TRBJ1-1 TRBV9 NA
CASSVAGGINNEQFF TGTGCCAGCAGCGTAGCGGGGGGGATCAACAATGAGCAGTTCTTC NA TRBJ2-1 TRBV9 TRBD2
CASSFGGRTGSGGYTF TGTGCCAGCAGCTTTGGGGGACGGACAGGGTCTGGTGGCTACACCTTC NA TRBJ1-2 TRBV12-1 NA
CASSFGPATSGSYEQYF TGTGCCAGCAGCTTCGGTCCTGCGACTAGCGGTTCCTACGAGCAGTACTTC NA TRBJ2-7 TRBV7-8 TRBD2
CASSLVGATEAFF TGTGCCAGCAGTTTGGTGGGGGCCACTGAAGCTTTCTTT NA TRBJ1-1 TRBV27 NA
CASSAASSYNEQFF TGTGCCAGCAGTGCAGCGAGCTCCTACAATGAGCAGTTCTTC NA TRBJ2-1 TRBV6-1 NA
CSAGSTDTQYF TGCAGCGCTGGTAGTACAGATACGCAGTATTTT NA TRBJ2-3 TRBV29-1 NA
CASSRDSTTNEKLFF TGTGCCAGCAGCCGGGACTCCACAACTAATGAAAAACTGTTTTTT few TRBJ1-4 TRBV5-4 NA